Each of the 24 T cell receptor beta chains below was sequenced from the same sample in a study of cytomegalovirus exposure and HLA in healthy donors. The PCR used 60 Vbeta and 13 Jbeta primers. Clones were sequenced by immunoSEQ multiplex PCR, and TCRdb holds only the in-frame ones, with some missing. The sample lists about 89,000 clones, approximately 77% seen once, with about 3.8% in the top ten. Sequencing input: PBMCs. Receptors originate from a young man in good health and CMV-seronegative.

A word on this clone: Other nucleotide sequences in the sample specify the same CDR3. The CDR3 spells CASSLVEGAGQPQHF. The CDR3, as DNA: TGTGCCAGCAGCTTAGTGGAGGGGGCCGGTCAGCCCCAGCATTTT. The V gene is TRBV7-8, the J gene TRBJ1-5, with 7 bases matching TRBD1. The CDR3 consists of 15 residues. V shed 1 base and J 6 bases; nucleotides not matched to a gene: 6. Per germline, CDR1 SGHVS and CDR2 FQNEAQ.

V gene TRBV2 combines with J gene TRBJ1-5; TRBD1 is a possible D gene (5 bases). The CDR3 extends over 17 amino acids. Germline assignment: CDR1 SNHLY and CDR2 FYNNEI. Trimming stripped 6 bases from V and 0 bases from J, with 18 bases between. CDR3 nucleotides: TGTGCCAGCAGGTTTGGACAAAGCTTATATAGCAATCAGCCCCAGCATTTT. This sequence encodes CASRFGQSLYSNQPQHF.

This clone was observed once. The rearrangement links TRBV27 to TRBJ2-4; possibly TRBD1 for D (6 bases). There are 15 residues in the CDR3. V was shortened by 6 bases and J by 2 bases, with 14 bases between the two germline ends. CDR1 and CDR2 from the germline V gene are MNHEY and SMNVEV (reference sequence). CDR3 loop: CASRTNRDTKNIQYF. Written as DNA, the CDR3 is TGTGCCAGCAGAACTAACCGGGACACCAAAAACATTCAGTACTTC.

In this sample, this clone turned up once. Germline and junction disagree at one end, which may indicate a read error. V usage is TRBV7-9 and J usage is TRBJ1-1, with 8 positions matching TRBD1. The length of the CDR3 is 13 residues. Germline V CDR1 and CDR2: SEHNR, FQNEAQ (reference sequence). DNA for the CDR3: TGTTCCAGCAGCTTTTCCGACAGGGGCGCCGCTTTCTTT. Amino acids: CSSSFSDRGAAFF.

The chain is built from TRBV28 and TRBJ1-2, with 11 bases aligning to TRBD1. The CDR3 is made up of 15 amino acids. Trimming took 3 bases from V and 4 from J; bases not matched to a gene: 4. CDR1 and CDR2 (germline): MDHEN, SYDVKM. In DNA form, the CDR3 reads TGTGCCAGCAGTTTCCGGGACAGGGGGACCTATGGCTACACCTTC. Its translation is CASSFRDRGTYGYTF.

The chain combines TRBV9 with TRBJ2-3, with 10 nucleotides matching TRBD1. This CDR3 spans 15 amino acids. Per the germline V gene, CDR1 is SGDLS and CDR2 is YYNGEE. V shed 0 bases, J shed 3 bases, and the junction held 1 base outside the gene matches. The CDR3: CASSVEGQGTDTQYF. The CDR3 nucleotides read TGTGCCAGCAGCGTAGAGGGACAGGGGACAGATACGCAGTATTTT.

The rearrangement uses TRBV5-4 and TRBJ1-5; TRBD1 agrees at 8 bases. Germline trimming cut 4 bases from V and 1 base from J; bases unmatched to any gene: 1. The CDR3 is 14 amino acids. Germline-derived CDR1 and CDR2 are SGHNT and YYREEE (reference sequence). In DNA form, the CDR3 reads TGTGCCAGCAGCCGGGACAGGAGCAATCAGCCCCAGCATTTT. Translated: CASSRDRSNQPQHF. Supplemented by reference TRBV5-4 and TRBJ1-5, the full variable domain reads ETGVTQSPTHLIKTRGQQVTLRCSSQSGHNTVSWYQQALGQGPQFIFQYYREEENGRGNFPPRFSGLQFPNYSSELNVNALELDDSALYLCASSRDRSNQPQHFGDGTRLSIL.

The rearrangement uses TRBV13 and TRBJ2-5; D is possibly TRBD1 (6 bases). Judging by the DNA end, TRBJ2-7 fits better; the J call may be wrong. CDR1 PRHDT and CDR2 FYEKMQ come from the germline V gene (reference sequence). This CDR3 is built from 14 residues. For the CDR3, the DNA is TGTGCCAGCAGCTCACGGACAGAGACCTACGAGCAGTACTTC. It codes for CASSSRTETYEQYF.

This chain joins TRBV30 and TRBJ2-7; 11 nucleotides match TRBD1. The CDR3 length is 12 residues. After removal of 7 bases from V and 4 bases from J, the junction contained 3 bases not matched to a gene. Germline V gene data show CDR1 as GTSNPN and CDR2 as SVGIG (reference sequence). CDR3 region: CALGTGGYEQYF. The DNA for the CDR3 is TGTGCCTTGGGGACAGGGGGGTACGAGCAGTACTTC.

This clone appeared a single time. The sample carries other DNA sequences with the same CDR3. The rearrangement links TRBV30 to TRBJ2-1; 9 bases align to TRBD2. This CDR3 spans 13 amino acids. With 5 bases clipped from V and 7 bases from J, the junction kept 6 bases outside the gene matches. Germline CDR1 is GTSNPN and CDR2 is SVGIG (reference sequence). The CDR3 DNA follows: TGTGCCTGGGACGGGCTAGCGGGGAATGAGCAGTTCTTC. Residues: CAWDGLAGNEQFF.

J is TRBJ2-5 and V is TRBV18, with D uncertain. The J call may be wrong; the DNA end is better matched by TRBJ2-7. The length of the CDR3 is 13 residues. The germline gives CDR1 KGHSH, CDR2 LQKENI. The CDR3 region has the DNA TGTGCCAGCTCCCCATCATCCTCCTACGAGCAGTACTTC. Encoded protein: CASSPSSSYEQYF.

CDR3 nucleotides: TGTGCCAGCAGCTTAGTAGGGGGGGTCTTGGACACCATATATTTT. Encoded protein: CASSLVGGVLDTIYF. J is TRBJ1-3 and V is TRBV7-6, with D perhaps matching TRBD1 (6 bases). The ends were cut back, 1 base at V and 8 bases at J, with 15 bases in the middle. The CDR3 covers 15 residues. The germline gives CDR1 SGHVS, CDR2 FNYEAQ.

This clone turned up a few times. This sequence joins TRBV19 and TRBJ1-1; weak D call: TRBD1 (5 bases). Trimming stripped 5 bases from V and 5 bases from J, with 12 bases between. CDR1 is LNHDA and CDR2 is SQIVND in the germline V gene (reference sequence). This CDR3 has 13 residues. CDR3 sequence: CASSSSGRTEAFF. Written as DNA, the CDR3 is TGTGCCAGTAGTTCTTCAGGGAGGACTGAAGCTTTCTTT.

The chain couples TRBV6-1 to TRBJ1-1; D gene ambiguous. The length of the CDR3 is 13 residues. Germline lookup yields CDR1 MNHNS and CDR2 SASEGT. V was shortened by 5 bases and J by 1 base, with 8 bases between the two germline ends. This CDR3 is CASSWRQNTEAFF. CDR3 bases: TGTGCCAGCAGTTGGCGACAGAACACTGAAGCTTTCTTT.

In regard to this clone: This sample also contains other DNA sequences that code for the same CDR3. The J gene is TRBJ1-3, the V gene TRBV28, with D possibly TRBD1 on 5 matching bases. Germline-derived CDR1 and CDR2 are MDHEN and SYDVKM. The ends were cut back, 6 bases at V and 2 bases at J, with 14 bases in the middle. This CDR3 is 15 amino acids long. DNA of the CDR3: TGTGCCAGCAGCCGGGGAGGGGTAGCTGGAAACACCATATATTTT. This sequence encodes CASSRGGVAGNTIYF. The full variable domain, rest sourced from reference TRBV28 and TRBJ1-3, is DVKVTQSSRYLVKRTGEKVFLECVQDMDHENMFWYRQDPGLGLRLIYFSYDVKMKEKGDIPEGYSVSREKKERFSLILESASTNQTSMYLCASSRGGVAGNTIYFGEGSWLTVV.

The rearrangement joins TRBV7-9 to TRBJ2-1; D may be TRBD2 (6 bases). V was cut by 0 bases and J by 6 bases, with 12 bases left in between. Looked up from germline, CDR1 is SEHNR and CDR2 is FQNEAQ (reference sequence). The CDR3 covers 15 residues. CDR3 DNA sequence: TGTGCCAGCAGCTTAGCGGCTAGCGTAGGCAATGAGCAGTTCTTC. Translated: CASSLAASVGNEQFF.

In DNA form, the CDR3 reads TGTGCCAGCAGCTATACTAGCGGCAATGAGCAGTTCTTC. Its translation is CASSYTSGNEQFF. The chain links TRBV7-2 to TRBJ2-1; 8 bases agree with TRBD2. The CDR3 runs to 13 residues. V lost 4 bases and J lost 6; bases outside the gene matches: 2. In germline, CDR1 is SGHTA, CDR2 FQGNSA.

This clone is a singleton in its sample. V usage is TRBV5-5 and J usage is TRBJ2-3, with TRBD2 matching over 8 bases. With V trimmed by 5 bases and J by 10 bases, 12 bases remained unmatched. Germline CDR1 SGHKS, CDR2 YYEKEE (reference sequence). CDR3 length: 14 amino acids. For the CDR3, the DNA is TGTGCCAGCAGTCTCAGGCACGGGGGGGCGGCGCAGTATTTT. Translation: CASSLRHGGAAQYF.

The chain has TRBV19 and TRBJ1-6, with TRBD1 matching 9 bases. The CDR3 extends over 16 amino acids. Germline lookup yields CDR1 LNHDA and CDR2 SQIVND (reference sequence). With V trimmed by 4 bases and J by 8 bases, 9 bases remained unmatched. The DNA of the CDR3 is TGTGCCAGTAGTACCGCGGGACAGGGTCGGTATTCACCCCTCCACTTT. This gives the protein CASSTAGQGRYSPLHF.

This clone has a handful of counts. The J gene is TRBJ1-2, the V gene TRBV7-2; D ambiguous. CDR1 and CDR2 from the germline V gene are SGHTA and FQGNSA. The CDR3 consists of 15 residues. The ends were cut back, 5 bases at V and 3 bases at J, with 16 bases in the middle. CDR3: CASSQKVGMDYGYTF. CDR3 DNA: TGTGCCAGCAGCCAAAAGGTGGGCATGGACTATGGCTACACCTTC.

The chain combines TRBV2 with TRBJ2-7; no reliable D call. Germline V gene lookup returns CDR1 SNHLY and CDR2 FYNNEI. Trimming pared 7 bases from V and 1 base from J, leaving 17 bases between. The CDR3 has 15 amino acids. The CDR3 nucleotides read TGTGCCAGCACGATGAACGAAGCATCATCCTACGAGCAGTACTTC. Translated, it gives CASTMNEASSYEQYF.

The gene calls are TRBV19 and TRBJ1-3, with 9 bases matching TRBD1. The V gene's germline CDR1 is LNHDA and CDR2 SQIVND (reference sequence). The CDR3 is 17 residues long. Trimming took 6 bases from V and 0 from J; bases not matched to a gene: 9. The CDR3 region is CASSDSGTGISGNTIYF. DNA for the CDR3: TGTGCCAGTAGCGACTCCGGGACAGGGATCTCTGGAAACACCATATATTTT.

The chain is built from TRBV6-1 and TRBJ1-5, with a possible D match to TRBD1 (5 bases). The germline CDR1 and CDR2 sequences are MNHNS and SASEGT. V lost 9 bases to trimming and J lost 0 bases, with 15 bases between them. The CDR3 has 15 residues. Here the CDR3 DNA reads TGTGCCAGTGCGATAGGGGCAAATAGCAATCAGCCCCAGCATTTT. Encoded protein: CASAIGANSNQPQHF.

The V call is TRBV29-1, the J call TRBJ2-7; 11 positions agree with TRBD2. The V gene's germline CDR1 is SQVTM and CDR2 ANQGSEA. V gave up 7 bases and J gave up 0 bases; unmatched junction bases: 5. The CDR3 is 14 residues long. CDR3 nucleotide sequence: TGCAGCGCTAGTGGACTAGCGGGCTCCTACGAGCAGTACTTC. This codes for CSASGLAGSYEQYF.